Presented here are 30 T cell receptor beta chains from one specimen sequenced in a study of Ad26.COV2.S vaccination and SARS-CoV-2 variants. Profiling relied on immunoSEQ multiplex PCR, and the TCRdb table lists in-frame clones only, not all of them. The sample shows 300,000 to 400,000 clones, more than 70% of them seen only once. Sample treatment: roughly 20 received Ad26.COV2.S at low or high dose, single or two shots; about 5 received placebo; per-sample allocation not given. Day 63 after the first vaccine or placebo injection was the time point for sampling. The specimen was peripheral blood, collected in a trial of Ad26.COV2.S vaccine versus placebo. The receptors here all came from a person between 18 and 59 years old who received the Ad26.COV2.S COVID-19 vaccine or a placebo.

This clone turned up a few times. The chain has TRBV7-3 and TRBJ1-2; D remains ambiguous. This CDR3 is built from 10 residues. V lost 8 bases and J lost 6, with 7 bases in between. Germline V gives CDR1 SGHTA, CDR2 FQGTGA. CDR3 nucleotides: TGTGCCAGCTTTTACGATGGCTACACCTTC. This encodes CASFYDGYTF.

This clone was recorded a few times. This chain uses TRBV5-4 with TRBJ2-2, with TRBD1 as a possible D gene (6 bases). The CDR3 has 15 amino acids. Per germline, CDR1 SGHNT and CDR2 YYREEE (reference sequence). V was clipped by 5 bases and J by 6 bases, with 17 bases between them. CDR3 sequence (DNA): TGTGCCAGCAGTCCACGAGGCAGGGGCGCCGGGGAGCTGTTTTTT. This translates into CASSPRGRGAGELFF.

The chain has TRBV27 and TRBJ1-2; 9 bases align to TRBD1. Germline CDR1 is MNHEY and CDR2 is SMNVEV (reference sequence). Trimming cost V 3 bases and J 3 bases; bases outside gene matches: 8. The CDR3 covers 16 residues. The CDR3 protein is CASSFQDRGDYYGYTF. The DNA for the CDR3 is TGTGCCAGCAGTTTTCAAGACAGGGGGGATTACTATGGCTACACCTTC.

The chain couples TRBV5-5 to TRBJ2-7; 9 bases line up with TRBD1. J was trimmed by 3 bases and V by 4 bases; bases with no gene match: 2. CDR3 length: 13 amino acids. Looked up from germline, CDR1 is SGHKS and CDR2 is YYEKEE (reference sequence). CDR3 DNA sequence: TGTGCCAGCAGCGGGACAGGGTTCTACGAGCAGTACTTC. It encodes CASSGTGFYEQYF.

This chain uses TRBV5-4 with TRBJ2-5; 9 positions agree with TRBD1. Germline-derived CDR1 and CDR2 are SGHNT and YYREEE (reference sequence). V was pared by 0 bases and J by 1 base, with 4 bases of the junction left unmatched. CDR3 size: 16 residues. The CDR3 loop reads CASSLGDRGAQETQYF. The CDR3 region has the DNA TGTGCCAGCAGCTTGGGTGACAGGGGGGCCCAAGAGACCCAGTACTTC.

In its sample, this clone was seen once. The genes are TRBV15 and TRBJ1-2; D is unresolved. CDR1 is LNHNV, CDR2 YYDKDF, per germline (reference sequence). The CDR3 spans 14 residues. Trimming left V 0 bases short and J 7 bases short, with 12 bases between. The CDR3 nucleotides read TGTGCCACCAGCAGAGATCCGGGGTCGACTGGCTACACCTTC. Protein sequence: CATSRDPGSTGYTF.

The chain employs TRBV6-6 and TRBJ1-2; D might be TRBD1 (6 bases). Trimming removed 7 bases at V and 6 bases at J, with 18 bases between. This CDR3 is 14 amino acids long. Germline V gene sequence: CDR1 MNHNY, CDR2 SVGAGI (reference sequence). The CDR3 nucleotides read TGTGCCAGCACCTCACCACAGGGTATCGATGGCTACACCTTC. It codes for CASTSPQGIDGYTF.

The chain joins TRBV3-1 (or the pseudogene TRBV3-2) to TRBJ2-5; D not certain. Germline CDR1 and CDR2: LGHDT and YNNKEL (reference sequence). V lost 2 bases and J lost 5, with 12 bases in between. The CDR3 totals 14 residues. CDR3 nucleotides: TGTGCCAGCAGCCAATTGGACCTGCGGGAGACCCAGTACTTC. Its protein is CASSQLDLRETQYF.

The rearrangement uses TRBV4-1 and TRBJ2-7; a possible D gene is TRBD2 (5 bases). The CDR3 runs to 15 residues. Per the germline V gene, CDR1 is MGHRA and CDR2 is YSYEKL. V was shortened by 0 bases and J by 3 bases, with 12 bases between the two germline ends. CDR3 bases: TGCGCCAGCAGCCAAGAAGCGGACGGGGACTACGAGCAGTACTTC. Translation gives CASSQEADGDYEQYF.

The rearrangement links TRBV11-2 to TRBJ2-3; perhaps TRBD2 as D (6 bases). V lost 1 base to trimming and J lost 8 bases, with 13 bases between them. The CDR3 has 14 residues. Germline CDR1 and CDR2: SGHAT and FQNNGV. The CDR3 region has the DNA TGTGCCAGCAGCTTAGGATTCGGGGGTACTACGCAGTATTTT. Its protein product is CASSLGFGGTTQYF.

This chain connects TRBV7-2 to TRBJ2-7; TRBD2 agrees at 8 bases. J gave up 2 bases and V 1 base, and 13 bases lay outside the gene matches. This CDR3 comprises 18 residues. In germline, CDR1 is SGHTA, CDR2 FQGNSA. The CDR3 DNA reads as TGTGCCAGCAGCTTAGTTGGAGAGAGGGCGGGGGGAACCTACGAGCAGTACTTC. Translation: CASSLVGERAGGTYEQYF.

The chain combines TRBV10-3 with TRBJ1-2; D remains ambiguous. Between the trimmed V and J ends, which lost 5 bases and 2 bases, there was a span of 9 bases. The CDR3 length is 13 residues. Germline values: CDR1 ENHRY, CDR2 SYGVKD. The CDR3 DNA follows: TGTGCCATCAGTACCGAGGGAAACTATGGCTACACCTTC. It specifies CAISTEGNYGYTF.

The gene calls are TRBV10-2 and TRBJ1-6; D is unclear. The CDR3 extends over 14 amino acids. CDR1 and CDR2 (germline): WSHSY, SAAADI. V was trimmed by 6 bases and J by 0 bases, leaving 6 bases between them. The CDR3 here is CASRVSSYNSPLHF. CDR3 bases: TGCGCCAGCAGGGTGAGCTCCTATAATTCACCCCTCCACTTT.

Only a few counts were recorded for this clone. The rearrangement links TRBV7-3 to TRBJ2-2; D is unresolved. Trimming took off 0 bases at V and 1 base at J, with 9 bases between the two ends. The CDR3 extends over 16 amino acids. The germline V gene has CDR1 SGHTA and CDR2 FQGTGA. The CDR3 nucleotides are TGTGCCAGCAGCTTAACCGGCCCAAAGAACACCGGGGAGCTGTTTTTT. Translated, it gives CASSLTGPKNTGELFF.

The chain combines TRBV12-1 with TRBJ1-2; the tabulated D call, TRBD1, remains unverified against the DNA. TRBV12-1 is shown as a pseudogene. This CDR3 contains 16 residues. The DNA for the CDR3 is TGTGCCAGCAGCTTTGCCCTCCGGGCAGGGGCAAATGGCTACACCTTC. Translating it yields CASSFALRAGANGYTF.

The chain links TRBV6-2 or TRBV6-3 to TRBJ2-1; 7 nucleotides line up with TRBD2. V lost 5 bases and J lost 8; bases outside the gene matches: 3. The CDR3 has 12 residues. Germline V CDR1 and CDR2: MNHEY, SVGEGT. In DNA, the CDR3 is TGTGCCAGCAGTAAACTAGCGTATGAGCAGTTCTTC. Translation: CASSKLAYEQFF.

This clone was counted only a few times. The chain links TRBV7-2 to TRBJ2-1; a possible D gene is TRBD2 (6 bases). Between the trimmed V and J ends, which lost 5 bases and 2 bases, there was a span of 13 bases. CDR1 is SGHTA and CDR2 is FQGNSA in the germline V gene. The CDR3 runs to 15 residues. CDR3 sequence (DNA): TGTGCCAGCAGCGGAGCGGGCAAGACCTACAATGAGCAGTTCTTC. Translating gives CASSGAGKTYNEQFF.

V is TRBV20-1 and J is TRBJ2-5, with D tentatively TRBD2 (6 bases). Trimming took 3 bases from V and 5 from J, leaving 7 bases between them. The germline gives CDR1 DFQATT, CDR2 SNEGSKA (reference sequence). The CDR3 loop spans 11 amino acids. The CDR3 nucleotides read TGCAGTGCTAGGGGGGGTGAGACCCAGTACTTC. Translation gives CSARGGETQYF.

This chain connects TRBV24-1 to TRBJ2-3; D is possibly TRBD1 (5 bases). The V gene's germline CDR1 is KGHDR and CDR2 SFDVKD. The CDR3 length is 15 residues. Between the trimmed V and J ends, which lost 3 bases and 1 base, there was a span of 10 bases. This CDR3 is CATSDTDTRTDTQYF. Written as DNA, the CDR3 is TGTGCCACCAGTGATACGGACACCCGCACAGATACGCAGTATTTT.

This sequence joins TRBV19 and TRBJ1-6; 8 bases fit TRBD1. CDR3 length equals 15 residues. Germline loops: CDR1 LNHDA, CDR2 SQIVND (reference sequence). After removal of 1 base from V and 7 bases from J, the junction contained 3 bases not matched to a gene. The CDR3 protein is CASSIGDRGNSPLHF. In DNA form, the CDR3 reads TGTGCCAGTAGTATAGGAGACAGGGGAAATTCACCCCTCCACTTT.

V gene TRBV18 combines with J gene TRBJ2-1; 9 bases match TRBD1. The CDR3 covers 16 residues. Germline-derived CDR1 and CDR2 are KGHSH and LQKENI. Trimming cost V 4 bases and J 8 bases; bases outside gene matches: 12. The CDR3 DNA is TGTGCCAGCTCACGCCCGGGACAGGGAGGGGCTGATGAGCAGTTCTTC. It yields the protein CASSRPGQGGADEQFF.

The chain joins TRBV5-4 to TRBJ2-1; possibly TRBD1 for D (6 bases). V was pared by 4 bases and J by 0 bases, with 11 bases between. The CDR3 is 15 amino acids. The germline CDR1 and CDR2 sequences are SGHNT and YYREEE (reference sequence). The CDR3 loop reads CASSHTGTSYNEQFF. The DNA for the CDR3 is TGTGCCAGCAGCCATACAGGGACCTCCTACAATGAGCAGTTCTTC.

Here the CDR3 DNA reads TGTGCCAGCAGTAGGAGAGCGAACACTGAAGCTTTCTTT. It specifies CASSRRANTEAFF. The chain couples TRBV5-6 to TRBJ1-1; D not certain. This CDR3 is 13 amino acids long. Trimming pared 5 bases from V and 1 base from J, leaving 9 bases between. In germline, CDR1 is SGHDT, CDR2 YYEEEE. The variable domain in full, completed from reference TRBV5-6 and TRBJ1-1, reads DAGVTQSPTHLIKTRGQQVTLRCSPKSGHDTVSWYQQALGQGPQFIFQYYEEEERQRGNFPDRFSGHQFPNYSSELNVNALLLGDSALYLCASSRRANTEAFFGQGTRLTVV.

The chain's CDR3 is CASSLIFTEAFF. CDR3 bases: TGTGCCAGCAGCTTAATTTTCACTGAAGCTTTCTTT. V usage is TRBV7-2 and J usage is TRBJ1-1; no reliable D call. The CDR3 has 12 residues. Germline values: CDR1 SGHTA, CDR2 FQGNSA. V lost 2 bases and J 4 bases, leaving 5 bases between the germline ends.

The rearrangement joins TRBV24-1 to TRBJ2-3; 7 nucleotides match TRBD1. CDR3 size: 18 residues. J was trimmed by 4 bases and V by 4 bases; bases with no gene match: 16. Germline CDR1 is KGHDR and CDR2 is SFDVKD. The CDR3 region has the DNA TGTGCCACCAGTGAGAAAGCACGACAGGGATCTAGCTCAGATACGCAGTATTTT. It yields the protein CATSEKARQGSSSDTQYF.

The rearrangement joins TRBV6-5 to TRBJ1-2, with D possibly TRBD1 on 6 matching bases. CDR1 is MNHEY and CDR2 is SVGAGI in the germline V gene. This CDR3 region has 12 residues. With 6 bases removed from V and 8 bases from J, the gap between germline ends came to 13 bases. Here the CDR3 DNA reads TGTGCCAGCAGCACAGGGTTTGGAGGCTACACCTTC. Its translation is CASSTGFGGYTF.

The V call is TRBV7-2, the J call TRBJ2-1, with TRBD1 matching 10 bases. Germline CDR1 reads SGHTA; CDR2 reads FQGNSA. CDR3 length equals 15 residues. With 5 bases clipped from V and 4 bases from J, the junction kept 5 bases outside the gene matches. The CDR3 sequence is CASSRDRGEYNEQFF. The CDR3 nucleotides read TGTGCCAGCAGCCGGGACAGGGGAGAATACAATGAGCAGTTCTTC.

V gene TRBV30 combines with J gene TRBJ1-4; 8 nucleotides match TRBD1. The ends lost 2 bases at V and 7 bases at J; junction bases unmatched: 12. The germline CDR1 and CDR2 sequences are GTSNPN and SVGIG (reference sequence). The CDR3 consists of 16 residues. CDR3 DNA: TGTGCCTGGAGTAGTGGACAGGGTCGGGGGTCTGAAAAACTGTTTTTT. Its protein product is CAWSSGQGRGSEKLFF.

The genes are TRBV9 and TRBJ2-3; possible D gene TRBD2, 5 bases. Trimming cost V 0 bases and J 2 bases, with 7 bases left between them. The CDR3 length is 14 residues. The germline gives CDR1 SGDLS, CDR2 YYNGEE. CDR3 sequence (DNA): TGTGCCAGCAGCGTAGCTCGGGACACAGATACGCAGTATTTT. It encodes CASSVARDTDTQYF.

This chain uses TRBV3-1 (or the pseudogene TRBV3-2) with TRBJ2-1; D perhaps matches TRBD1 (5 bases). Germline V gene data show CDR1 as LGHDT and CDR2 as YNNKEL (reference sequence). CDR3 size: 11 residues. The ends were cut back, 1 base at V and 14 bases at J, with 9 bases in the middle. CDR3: CASSQGTTEFF. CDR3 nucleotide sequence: TGTGCCAGCAGCCAAGGGACAACGGAGTTCTTC.